These 10 T cell receptor beta chains share one sample of origin, sequenced in a study of T cell changes during pregnancy in multiple sclerosis. TCRdb's table, derived via immunoSEQ multiplex PCR, lists solely in-frame clones and lacks some. The table shows about 60,000 clones, with 95% to 97% occurring only once. The sequenced sample was CD8+ T cells from peripheral blood mononuclear cells, obtained after pregnancy. These receptor sequences come from a female donor with multiple sclerosis, enrolled in a pregnancy study.

This clone was recorded only once. The chain carries TRBV7-9 and TRBJ2-2; 7 bases are a match to TRBD2. V was pared by 2 bases and J by 1 base, with 1 base of the junction left unmatched. The CDR3 is made up of 15 amino acids. Germline V gene sequence: CDR1 SEHNR, CDR2 FQNEAQ (reference sequence). The CDR3 DNA sequence: TGTGCCAGCAGCTTACTAGCGGAGAACACCGGGGAGCTGTTTTTT. Residues: CASSLLAENTGELFF. The variable domain in full, with the rest retrieved from reference TRBV7-9 and TRBJ2-2, is DTGVSQNPRHKITKRGQNVTFRCDPISEHNRLYWYRQTLGQGPEFLTYFQNEAQLEKSRLLSDRFSAERPKGSFSTLEIQRTEQGDSAMYLCASSLLAENTGELFFGEGSRLTVL.

The rearrangement joins TRBV19 to TRBJ2-1; 9 bases agree with TRBD2. The germline V gene encodes CDR1 LNHDA and CDR2 SQIVND (reference sequence). V lost 5 bases and J lost 13; bases outside the gene matches: 15. The CDR3 has 15 amino acids. CDR3 loop: CASSPTGTSSWGQFF. CDR3 DNA sequence: TGTGCCAGTAGTCCAACCGGGACTAGCTCCTGGGGCCAGTTCTTC.

The CDR3 sequence: CASRPQGSSYNEQFF. The CDR3 region has the DNA TGTGCCAGCAGGCCACAGGGGAGCTCCTACAATGAGCAGTTCTTC. The chain recombines TRBV27 with TRBJ2-1, with 7 nucleotides matching TRBD1. CDR1 MNHEY and CDR2 SMNVEV come from the germline V gene (reference sequence). The CDR3 is made up of 15 amino acids. With V trimmed by 6 bases and J by 0 bases, 5 bases remained unmatched.

This sequence joins TRBV2 and TRBJ1-5; 9 bases line up with TRBD1. V lost 6 bases to trimming and J lost 1 base; unmatched junction nucleotides: 4. Germline loops: CDR1 SNHLY, CDR2 FYNNEI. The CDR3 length is 15 residues. In nucleotides, the CDR3 is TGTGCCAGCAGATTAGGGACAGGGAGCAATCAGCCCCAGCATTTT. This codes for CASRLGTGSNQPQHF.

This clone was seen just once. The chain links TRBV7-2 to TRBJ2-1; no clear D. The ends were cut back, 5 bases at V and 10 bases at J, with 18 bases in the middle. Germline CDR1 reads SGHTA; CDR2 reads FQGNSA. The CDR3 covers 14 residues. The CDR3 coding sequence is TGTGCCAGCAGCCCTTCTGGCAGGCAGCAGGAGCAGTTCTTC. Translation: CASSPSGRQQEQFF. The variable domain in full, completed from reference TRBV7-2 and TRBJ2-1, reads GAGVSQSPSNKVTEKGKDVELRCDPISGHTALYWYRQSLGQGLEFLIYFQGNSAPDKSGLPSDRFSAERTGGSVSTLTIQRTQQEDSAVYLCASSPSGRQQEQFFGPGTRLTVL.

CDR3 loop: CASSWGVRNQPQHF. The CDR3 nucleotides are TGTGCCAGTAGTTGGGGGGTTCGTAATCAGCCCCAGCATTTT. The rearrangement uses TRBV19 and TRBJ1-5; a weak D match, TRBD1 (5 bases). With 5 bases removed from V and 4 bases from J, the gap between germline ends came to 12 bases. Germline loops: CDR1 LNHDA, CDR2 SQIVND (reference sequence). CDR3 length: 14 residues.

This sequence joins TRBV19 and TRBJ1-2; weak D call: TRBD1 (6 bases). The V end lost 7 bases, the J end lost 6 bases, and 15 bases lay between the germline ends. Per germline, CDR1 LNHDA and CDR2 SQIVND (reference sequence). The CDR3 length is 13 residues. The CDR3 loop is CASMSRTVDGYTF. Here the CDR3 DNA reads TGTGCCAGTATGTCCCGGACAGTAGATGGCTACACCTTC.

The chain couples TRBV6-7 to TRBJ2-1; 7 bases map to TRBD1. TRBV6-7 is flagged as an ORF with uncertain function. Trimming at V came to 0 bases and at J to 0 bases, leaving 11 bases not matched to a gene. The CDR3 contains 19 residues. This CDR3 is CASSYSALQTGSSYNEQFF. The CDR3 DNA follows: TGTGCCAGCAGTTACTCGGCCCTCCAGACAGGGAGCTCCTACAATGAGCAGTTCTTC.

This rearrangement joins TRBV19 to TRBJ2-1; D is ambiguous. Trimming took 4 bases from V and 6 from J, leaving 10 bases between them. Looked up from germline, CDR1 is LNHDA and CDR2 is SQIVND (reference sequence). The length of the CDR3 is 13 residues. The CDR3 coding sequence is TGTGCCAGTAGTAACTCCCACCCCAATGAGCAGTTCTTC. It specifies CASSNSHPNEQFF.

The V gene is TRBV9, the J gene TRBJ2-3; TRBD2 matches at 11 bases. V dropped 2 bases and J dropped 0; count of bases not matched to a gene: 8. The germline CDR1 and CDR2 sequences are SGDLS and YYNGEE. This CDR3 is 18 amino acids long. CDR3 bases: TGTGCCAGCAGCGTGGGGGCACGGACTAGCGGGAGCACAGATACGCAGTATTTT. As protein: CASSVGARTSGSTDTQYF.